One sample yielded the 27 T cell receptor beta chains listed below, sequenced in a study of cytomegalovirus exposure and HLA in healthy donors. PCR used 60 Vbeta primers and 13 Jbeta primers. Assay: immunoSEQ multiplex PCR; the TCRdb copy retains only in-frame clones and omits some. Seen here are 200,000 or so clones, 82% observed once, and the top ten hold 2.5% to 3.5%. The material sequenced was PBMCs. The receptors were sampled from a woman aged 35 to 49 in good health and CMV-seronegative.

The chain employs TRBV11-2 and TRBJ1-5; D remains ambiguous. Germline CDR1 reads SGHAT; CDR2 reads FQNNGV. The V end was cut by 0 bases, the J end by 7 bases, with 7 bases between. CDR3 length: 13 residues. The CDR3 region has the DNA TGTGCCAGCAGCTTAGACCCCTCCCAGCCCCAGCATTTT. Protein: CASSLDPSQPQHF.

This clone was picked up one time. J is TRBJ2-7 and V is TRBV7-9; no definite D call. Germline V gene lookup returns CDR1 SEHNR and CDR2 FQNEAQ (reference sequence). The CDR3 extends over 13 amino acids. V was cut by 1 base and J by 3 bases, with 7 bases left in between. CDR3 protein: CASSLGNSYEQYF. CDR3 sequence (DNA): TGTGCCAGCAGCTTAGGTAACAGCTACGAGCAGTACTTC.

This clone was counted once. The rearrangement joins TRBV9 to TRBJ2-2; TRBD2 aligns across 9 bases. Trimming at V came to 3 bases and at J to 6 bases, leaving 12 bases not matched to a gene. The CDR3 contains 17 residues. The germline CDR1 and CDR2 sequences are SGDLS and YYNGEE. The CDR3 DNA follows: TGTGCCAGCAGCGGTGCTGGGGTAGCGGGAGTATCCGGGGAGCTGTTTTTT. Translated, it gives CASSGAGVAGVSGELFF.

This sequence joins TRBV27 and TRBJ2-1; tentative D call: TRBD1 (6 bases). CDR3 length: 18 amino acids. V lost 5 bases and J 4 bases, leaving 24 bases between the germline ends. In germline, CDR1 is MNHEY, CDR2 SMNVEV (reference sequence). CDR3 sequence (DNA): TGTGCCAGCAGTCCGAGATGGAGCCGGACAGAAGATTACAATGAGCAGTTCTTC. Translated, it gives CASSPRWSRTEDYNEQFF.

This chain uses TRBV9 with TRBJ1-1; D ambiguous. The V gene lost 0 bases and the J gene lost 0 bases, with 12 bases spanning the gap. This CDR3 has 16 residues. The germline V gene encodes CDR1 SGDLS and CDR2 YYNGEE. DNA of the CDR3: TGTGCCAGCAGCGTAGTGGTAGGAGCTATGAACACTGAAGCTTTCTTT. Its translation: CASSVVVGAMNTEAFF. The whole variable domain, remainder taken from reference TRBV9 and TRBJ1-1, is DSGVTQTPKHLITATGQRVTLRCSPRSGDLSVYWYQQSLDQGLQFLIQYYNGEERAKGNILERFSAQQFPDLHSELNLSSLELGDSALYFCASSVVVGAMNTEAFFGQGTRLTVV.

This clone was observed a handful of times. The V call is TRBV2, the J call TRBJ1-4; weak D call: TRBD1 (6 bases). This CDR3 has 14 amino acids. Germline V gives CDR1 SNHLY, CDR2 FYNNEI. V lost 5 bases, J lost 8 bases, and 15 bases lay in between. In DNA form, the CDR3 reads TGTGCCAGCAGTCCCGGGACACGGAGAGAAAAACTGTTTTTT. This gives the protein CASSPGTRREKLFF.

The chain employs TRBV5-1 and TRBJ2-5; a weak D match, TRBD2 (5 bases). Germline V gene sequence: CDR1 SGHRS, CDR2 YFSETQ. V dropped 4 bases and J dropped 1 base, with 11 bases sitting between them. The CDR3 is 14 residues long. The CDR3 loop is CASSVMGAQETQYF. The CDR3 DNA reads TGCGCCAGCAGCGTGATGGGAGCCCAAGAGACCCAGTACTTC.

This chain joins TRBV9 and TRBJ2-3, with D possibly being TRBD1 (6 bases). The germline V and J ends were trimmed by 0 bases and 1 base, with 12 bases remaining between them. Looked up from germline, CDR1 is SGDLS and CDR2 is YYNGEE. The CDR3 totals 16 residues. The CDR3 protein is CASSVVGRGGTDTQYF. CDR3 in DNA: TGTGCCAGCAGCGTAGTAGGCAGGGGCGGCACAGATACGCAGTATTTT.

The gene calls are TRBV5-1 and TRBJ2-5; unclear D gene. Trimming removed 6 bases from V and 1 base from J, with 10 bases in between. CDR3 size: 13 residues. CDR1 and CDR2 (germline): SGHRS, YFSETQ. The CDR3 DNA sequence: TGCGCCAGCAATAAGCCCCCCCAAGAGACCCAGTACTTC. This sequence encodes CASNKPPQETQYF.

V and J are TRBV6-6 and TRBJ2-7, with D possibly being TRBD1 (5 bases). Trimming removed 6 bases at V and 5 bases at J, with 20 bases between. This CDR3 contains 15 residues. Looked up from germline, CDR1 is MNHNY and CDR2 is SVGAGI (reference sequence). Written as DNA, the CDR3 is TGTGCCAGCAGGGGGAATGGTGGGGCAAGCAACGAGCAGTACTTC. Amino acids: CASRGNGGASNEQYF.

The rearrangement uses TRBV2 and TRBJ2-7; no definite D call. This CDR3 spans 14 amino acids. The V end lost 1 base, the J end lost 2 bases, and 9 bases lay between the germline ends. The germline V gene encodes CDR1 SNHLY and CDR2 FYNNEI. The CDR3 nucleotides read TGTGCCAGCAGTGAAGGCAGGTTGACCTACGAGCAGTACTTC. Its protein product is CASSEGRLTYEQYF. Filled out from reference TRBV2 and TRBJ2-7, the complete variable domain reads EPEVTQTPSHQVTQMGQEVILRCVPISNHLYFYWYRQILGQKVEFLVSFYNNEISEKSEIFDDQFSVERPDGSNFTLKIRSTKLEDSAMYFCASSEGRLTYEQYFGPGTRLTVT.

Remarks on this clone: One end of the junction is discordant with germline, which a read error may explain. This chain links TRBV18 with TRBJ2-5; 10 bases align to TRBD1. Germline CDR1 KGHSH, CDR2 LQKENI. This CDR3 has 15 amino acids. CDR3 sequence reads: CASSGTGAYQGTQYF. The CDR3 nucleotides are TGTGCCAGCTCGGGGACAGGGGCGTACCAAGGGACCCAGTACTTC.

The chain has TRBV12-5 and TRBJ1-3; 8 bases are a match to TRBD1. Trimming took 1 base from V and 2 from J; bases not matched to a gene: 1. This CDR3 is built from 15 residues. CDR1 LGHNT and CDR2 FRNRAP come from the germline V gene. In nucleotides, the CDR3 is TGTGCTAGTGGTTTGGGGACAGGGCCTGGAAACACCATATATTTT. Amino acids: CASGLGTGPGNTIYF.

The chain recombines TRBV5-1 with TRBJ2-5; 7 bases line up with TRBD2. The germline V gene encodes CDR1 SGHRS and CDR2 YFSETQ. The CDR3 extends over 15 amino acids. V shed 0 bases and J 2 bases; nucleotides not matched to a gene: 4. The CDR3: CASSLGAGEQETQYF. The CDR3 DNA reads TGCGCCAGCAGCTTGGGGGCGGGGGAGCAAGAGACCCAGTACTTC.

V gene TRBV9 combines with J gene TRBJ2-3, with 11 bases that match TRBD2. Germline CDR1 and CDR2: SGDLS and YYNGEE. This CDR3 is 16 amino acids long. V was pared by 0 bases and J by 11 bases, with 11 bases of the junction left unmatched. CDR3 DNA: TGTGCCAGCAGCGTAGACCCCTTGGGGACTAGCGGATTGCAGTATTTT. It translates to CASSVDPLGTSGLQYF. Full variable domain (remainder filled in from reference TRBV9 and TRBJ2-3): DSGVTQTPKHLITATGQRVTLRCSPRSGDLSVYWYQQSLDQGLQFLIQYYNGEERAKGNILERFSAQQFPDLHSELNLSSLELGDSALYFCASSVDPLGTSGLQYFGPGTRLTVL.

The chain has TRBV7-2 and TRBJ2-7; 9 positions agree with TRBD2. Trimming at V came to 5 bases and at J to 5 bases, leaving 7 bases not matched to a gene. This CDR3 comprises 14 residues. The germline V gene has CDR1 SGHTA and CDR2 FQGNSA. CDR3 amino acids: CASSRSGTSNEQYF. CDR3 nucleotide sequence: TGTGCCAGCAGCCGATCCGGGACTAGCAACGAGCAGTACTTC.

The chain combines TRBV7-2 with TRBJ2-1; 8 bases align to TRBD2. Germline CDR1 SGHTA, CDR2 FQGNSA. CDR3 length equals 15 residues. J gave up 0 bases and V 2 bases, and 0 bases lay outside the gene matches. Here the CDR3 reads CASSLSGSSYNEQFF. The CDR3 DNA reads TGTGCCAGCAGCTTAAGCGGGAGCTCCTACAATGAGCAGTTCTTC.

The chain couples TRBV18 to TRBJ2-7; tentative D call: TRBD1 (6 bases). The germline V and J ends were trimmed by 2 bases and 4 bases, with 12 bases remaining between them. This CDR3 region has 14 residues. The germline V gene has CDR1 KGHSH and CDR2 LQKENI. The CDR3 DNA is TGTGCCAGCTCACCAAACAGGGTGGAATACGAGCAGTACTTC. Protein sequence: CASSPNRVEYEQYF.

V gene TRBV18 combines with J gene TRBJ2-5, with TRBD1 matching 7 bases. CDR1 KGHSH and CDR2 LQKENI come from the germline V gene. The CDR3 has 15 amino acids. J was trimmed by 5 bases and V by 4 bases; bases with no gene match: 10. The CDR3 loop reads CASSLGTGVTETQYF. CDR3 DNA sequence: TGTGCCAGCTCACTTGGTACAGGGGTGACGGAGACCCAGTACTTC.

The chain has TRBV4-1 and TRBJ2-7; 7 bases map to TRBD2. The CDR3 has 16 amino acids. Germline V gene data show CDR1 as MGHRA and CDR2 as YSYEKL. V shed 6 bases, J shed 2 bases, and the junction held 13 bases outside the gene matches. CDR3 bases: TGCGCCAGCAGATTGGAACCGGGACTAACGACCTACGAGCAGTACTTC. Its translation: CASRLEPGLTTYEQYF.

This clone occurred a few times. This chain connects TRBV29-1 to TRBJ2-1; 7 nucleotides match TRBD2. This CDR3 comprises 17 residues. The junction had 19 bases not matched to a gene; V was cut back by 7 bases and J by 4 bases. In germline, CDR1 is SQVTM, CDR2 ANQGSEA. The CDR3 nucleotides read TGCAGCGGGGTGGATTCGCGGGAGATAGTTTCATACAATGAGCAGTTCTTC. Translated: CSGVDSREIVSYNEQFF.

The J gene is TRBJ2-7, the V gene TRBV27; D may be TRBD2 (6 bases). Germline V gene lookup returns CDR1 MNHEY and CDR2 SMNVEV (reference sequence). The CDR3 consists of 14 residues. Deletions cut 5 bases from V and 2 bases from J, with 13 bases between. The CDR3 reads CASSDRERPYEQYF. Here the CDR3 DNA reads TGTGCCAGCAGTGACCGGGAGCGACCCTACGAGCAGTACTTC.

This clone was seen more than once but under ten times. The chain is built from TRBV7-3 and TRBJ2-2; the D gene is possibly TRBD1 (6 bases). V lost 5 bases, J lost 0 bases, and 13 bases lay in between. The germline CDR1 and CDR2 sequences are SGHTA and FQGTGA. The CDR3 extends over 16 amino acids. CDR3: CASSQPGQTNTGELFF. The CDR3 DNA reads TGTGCCAGCAGCCAGCCCGGACAGACGAACACCGGGGAGCTGTTTTTT.

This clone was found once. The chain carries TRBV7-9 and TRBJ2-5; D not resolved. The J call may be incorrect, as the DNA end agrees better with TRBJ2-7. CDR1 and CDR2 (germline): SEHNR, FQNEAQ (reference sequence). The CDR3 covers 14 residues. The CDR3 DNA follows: TGTGCCAGCAGCTCCCGTTTTCAGAACTACGAGCAGTACTTC. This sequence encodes CASSSRFQNYEQYF.

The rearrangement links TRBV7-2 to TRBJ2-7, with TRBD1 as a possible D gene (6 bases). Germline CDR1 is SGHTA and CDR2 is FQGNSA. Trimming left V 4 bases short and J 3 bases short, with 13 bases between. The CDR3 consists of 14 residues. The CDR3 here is CASSWPGHLYEQYF. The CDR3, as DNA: TGTGCCAGCAGCTGGCCGGGACATCTCTACGAGCAGTACTTC.

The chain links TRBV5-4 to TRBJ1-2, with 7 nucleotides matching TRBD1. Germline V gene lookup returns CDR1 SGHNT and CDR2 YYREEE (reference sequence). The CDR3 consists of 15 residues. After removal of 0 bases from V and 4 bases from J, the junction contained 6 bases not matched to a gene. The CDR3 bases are TGTGCCAGCAGCTTGGGGGCAGGGGGTCGCTATGGCTACACCTTC. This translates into CASSLGAGGRYGYTF.

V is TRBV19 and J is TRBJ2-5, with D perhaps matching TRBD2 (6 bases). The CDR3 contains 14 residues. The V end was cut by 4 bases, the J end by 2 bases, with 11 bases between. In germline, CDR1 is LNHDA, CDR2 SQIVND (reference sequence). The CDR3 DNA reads TGTGCCAGTAGTAGCGGGACTCCACAAGAGACCCAGTACTTC. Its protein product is CASSSGTPQETQYF. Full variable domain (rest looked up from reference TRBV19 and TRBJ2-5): DGGITQSPKYLFRKEGQNVTLSCEQNLNHDAMYWYRQDPGQGLRLIYYSQIVNDFQKGDIAEGYSVSREKKESFPLTVTSAQKNPTAFYLCASSSGTPQETQYFGPGTRLLVL.